These 27 T cell receptor beta chains were sequenced from one sample in a study of T cells after yellow fever vaccination. TCRdb itself ran the 5' RACE reads through MiXCR, one entry per CDR3 protein. The sample consists of 300,000 or so distinct CDR3 sequences, around 6.8% of them appearing once. Material: PBMCs, obtained approximately 40 days after the first yellow fever vaccination. These receptors were obtained from a man younger than 35 who received the YFV17D yellow fever vaccine.

This clonotype was observed a handful of times. This may be a read error, as it is one base from a much larger clone. The rearrangement links TRBV5-1 to TRBJ2-1; D is unclear. V lost 0 bases, J lost 8 bases, and 3 bases lay in between. From germline, CDR1 is SGHRS and CDR2 YFSETQ. The CDR3 is made up of 11 amino acids. CDR3 protein: CASSLEHEQFF. For the CDR3, the DNA is TGCGCCAGCAGCTTGGAACATGAGCAGTTCTTC.

The V gene is TRBV5-8, the J gene TRBJ2-3, with TRBD1 matching 7 bases. This CDR3 region has 16 residues. Germline CDR1 reads SGHTS; CDR2 reads YDEGEE. V lost 1 base and J lost 2; bases outside the gene matches: 7. CDR3: CASSLLQGTYTDTQYF. The CDR3 DNA reads TGTGCCAGCAGCTTGTTACAGGGGACCTACACAGATACGCAGTATTTT. The variable domain in full, with the rest retrieved from reference TRBV5-8 and TRBJ2-3, is EAGVTQSPTHLIKTRGQQATLRCSPISGHTSVYWYQQALGLGLQFLLWYDEGEERNRGNFPPRFSGRQFPNYSSELNVNALELEDSALYLCASSLLQGTYTDTQYFGPGTRLTVL.

This clonotype was observed a few times. The chain couples TRBV20-1 to TRBJ1-6, with 11 bases lining up with TRBD1. Germline CDR1 is DFQATT and CDR2 is SNEGSKA (reference sequence). CDR3 size: 14 residues. Trimming cost V 6 bases and J 7 bases; bases outside gene matches: 5. The CDR3 is CSADRGPGNSPLHF. CDR3 bases: TGCAGTGCGGACAGGGGGCCGGGGAATTCACCCCTCCACTTT.

The chain carries TRBV15 and TRBJ2-3; unclear D gene. Deletions cut 9 bases from V and 2 bases from J, with 15 bases between. Germline V lookup: CDR1 LNHNV, CDR2 YYDKDF (reference sequence). The CDR3 length is 14 residues. The chain's CDR3 is CATRTGPHTDTQYF. The CDR3 DNA is TGTGCCACGCGTACCGGGCCCCACACAGATACGCAGTATTTT.

This chain joins TRBV20-1 and TRBJ1-2; 11 positions match TRBD1. CDR1 is DFQATT, CDR2 SNEGSKA, per germline (reference sequence). The length of the CDR3 is 16 residues. J was trimmed by 5 bases and V by 0 bases; bases with no gene match: 8. The CDR3 coding sequence is TGCAGTGCTAGAGATCAAAGTGGACAGGGGGCGTATGGCTACACCTTC. As protein: CSARDQSGQGAYGYTF.

The chain couples TRBV29-1 to TRBJ2-3; the D gene could be TRBD1 or TRBD2 (5 bases each). The germline CDR1 and CDR2 sequences are SQVTM and ANQGSEA. Trimming removed 4 bases from V and 2 bases from J, with 13 bases in between. CDR3 length: 14 amino acids. Here the CDR3 DNA reads TGCAGCGTTGCGAGTGCAGGGACCACAGATACGCAGTATTTT. As protein: CSVASAGTTDTQYF.

This clonotype was counted at least ten times. The chain is built from TRBV6-2 or TRBV6-3 and TRBJ2-1, with D perhaps matching TRBD1 or TRBD2 (5 bases each). Trimming pared 2 bases from V and 6 bases from J, leaving 14 bases between. Germline CDR1 reads MNHEY; CDR2 reads SVGEGT. The CDR3 spans 15 residues. The CDR3: CASSYPGAEGNEQFF. CDR3 DNA: TGTGCCAGCAGTTACCCCGGGGCCGAGGGCAATGAGCAGTTCTTC.

The chain uses TRBV4-1 and TRBJ1-1; 7 bases align to TRBD1. V trimming: 7 bases; J trimming: 1 base; junction bases outside the gene matches: 3. Germline assignment: CDR1 MGHRA and CDR2 YSYEKL. The length of the CDR3 is 13 residues. The CDR3 protein is CASTPGGNTEAFF. CDR3 coding DNA: TGCGCCAGCACCCCAGGGGGGAACACTGAAGCTTTCTTT.

This clonotype was picked up many times. The genes are TRBV7-2 and TRBJ2-3; no clear D. This CDR3 spans 15 amino acids. Germline V CDR1 and CDR2: SGHTA, FQGNSA. V lost 5 bases and J lost 5, with 17 bases in between. The CDR3 here is CASSRNPHPLDTQYF. DNA of the CDR3: TGTGCCAGCAGCCGGAACCCCCACCCCCTAGATACGCAGTATTTT.

V gene TRBV5-5 combines with J gene TRBJ1-5; D unclear. The V end lost 4 bases, the J end lost 2 bases, and 13 bases lay between the germline ends. In germline, CDR1 is SGHKS, CDR2 YYEKEE (reference sequence). This CDR3 has 15 amino acids. The CDR3 sequence: CASSLAIGGNQPQHF. CDR3 DNA sequence: TGTGCCAGCAGCCTCGCTATCGGGGGCAATCAGCCCCAGCATTTT.

This clonotype has just a few counts. V usage is TRBV27 and J usage is TRBJ1-1, with D hard to call. The CDR3 extends over 15 amino acids. V lost 1 base and J lost 1, with 10 bases in between. CDR1 and CDR2 from the germline V gene are MNHEY and SMNVEV (reference sequence). CDR3 in amino acids: CASSLFSTGNTEAFF. DNA of the CDR3: TGTGCCAGCAGTTTATTCTCCACTGGGAACACTGAAGCTTTCTTT.

This clonotype has ten or more counts. This chain joins TRBV5-1 and TRBJ2-3; D unresolved. Between the trimmed V and J ends, which lost 4 bases and 3 bases, there was a span of 12 bases. CDR1 and CDR2 from the germline V gene are SGHRS and YFSETQ. The CDR3 consists of 14 residues. This CDR3 reads CASSPGPGTDTQYF. The CDR3 DNA sequence: TGCGCCAGCAGCCCAGGACCTGGGACAGATACGCAGTATTTT. The variable domain in full, with the rest retrieved from reference TRBV5-1 and TRBJ2-3, is KAGVTQTPRYLIKTRGQQVTLSCSPISGHRSVSWYQQTPGQGLQFLFEYFSETQRNKGNFPGRFSGRQFSNSRSEMNVSTLELGDSALYLCASSPGPGTDTQYFGPGTRLTVL.

The rearrangement links TRBV10-3 to TRBJ2-3; D not resolved. The CDR3 length is 13 residues. The V and J ends lost 4 bases and 3 bases respectively, with 8 bases between them. The germline gives CDR1 ENHRY, CDR2 SYGVKD. CDR3 DNA: TGTGCCATCAGTGGAGGTGGGACAGATACGCAGTATTTT. This translates into CAISGGGTDTQYF.

The genes are TRBV4-2 and TRBJ2-3, with D tentatively TRBD2 (6 bases). Deletions cut 4 bases from V and 15 bases from J, with 14 bases between. The CDR3 extends over 11 amino acids. Germline assignment: CDR1 LGHNA and CDR2 YNFKEQ. The CDR3 sequence is CASSPGLQVYF. CDR3 DNA sequence: TGTGCCAGCAGCCCGGGACTCCAGGTCTATTTT.

The genes are TRBV20-1 and TRBJ2-1; TRBD2 aligns across 10 bases. V shed 0 bases, J shed 7 bases, and the junction held 6 bases outside the gene matches. The CDR3 contains 15 residues. In germline, CDR1 is DFQATT, CDR2 SNEGSKA (reference sequence). The CDR3 sequence is CSARDPLAGGNEQFF. CDR3 DNA sequence: TGCAGTGCTAGAGATCCGTTAGCGGGGGGTAATGAGCAGTTCTTC.

The chain employs TRBV18 and TRBJ2-3; TRBD1 might be the D (6 bases). The CDR3 spans 16 residues. V lost 0 bases to trimming and J lost 1 base, with 11 bases between them. Germline V gene lookup returns CDR1 KGHSH and CDR2 LQKENI. The CDR3 coding sequence is TGTGCCAGCTCACCACCGGGGGCCAGGGGCACAGATACGCAGTATTTT. This sequence encodes CASSPPGARGTDTQYF.

This clonotype was detected only a few times. The chain is built from TRBV6-1 and TRBJ1-1; a weak D match, TRBD1 (6 bases). V lost 6 bases and J lost 1, with 15 bases in between. There are 15 residues in the CDR3. Looked up from germline, CDR1 is MNHNS and CDR2 is SASEGT. The DNA of the CDR3 is TGTGCCAGCAGCCCGGTCGCGGGACAGAACACTGAAGCTTTCTTT. Its protein is CASSPVAGQNTEAFF.

With respect to this clonotype: Since a much larger clone is just one base distant, this may be a read error. The chain carries TRBV6-6 and TRBJ2-2, with D uncertain. Germline values: CDR1 MNHNY, CDR2 SVGAGI (reference sequence). This CDR3 spans 11 amino acids. V was cut by 2 bases and J by 6 bases, with 1 base left in between. This chain's CDR3 is CASSYPGELFF. The CDR3 DNA is TGTGCCAGCAGTTACCCCGGGGAGCTGTTTTTT.

In this sample, this clonotype turned up many times. The chain joins TRBV4-3 to TRBJ2-6; either TRBD1 or TRBD2 may supply D (6 bases each). V lost 2 bases and J 0 bases, leaving 14 bases between the germline ends. Germline lookup yields CDR1 LGHNA and CDR2 YSLEER. There are 18 residues in the CDR3. The CDR3 DNA sequence: TGCGCCAGCAGCCAACAGCAGGAGGGGGGCTCTGGGGCCAACGTCCTGACTTTC. Translating gives CASSQQQEGGSGANVLTF.

This clonotype was counted many times. The chain has TRBV9 and TRBJ2-7; 8 nucleotides agree with TRBD1. The germline CDR1 and CDR2 sequences are SGDLS and YYNGEE. Trimming at V came to 3 bases and at J to 1 base, leaving 6 bases not matched to a gene. This CDR3 contains 15 residues. The CDR3 sequence: CASSATGQGSYEQYF. Written as DNA, the CDR3 is TGTGCCAGCAGCGCGACAGGACAGGGATCCTACGAGCAGTACTTC.

This chain links TRBV5-1 with TRBJ1-5; D unresolved. This CDR3 comprises 14 residues. Germline CDR1 is SGHRS and CDR2 is YFSETQ. V lost 0 bases to trimming and J lost 9 bases, with 13 bases between them. The chain's CDR3 is CASSLGSVNGPQHF. DNA for the CDR3: TGCGCCAGCAGCTTGGGCAGTGTCAATGGGCCCCAGCATTTT. The whole variable domain, filled in from reference TRBV5-1 and TRBJ1-5, reads KAGVTQTPRYLIKTRGQQVTLSCSPISGHRSVSWYQQTPGQGLQFLFEYFSETQRNKGNFPGRFSGRQFSNSRSEMNVSTLELGDSALYLCASSLGSVNGPQHFGDGTRLSIL.

DNA of the CDR3: TGCAGTGCTCCCGGGACAGGGTCAGGAAACACCATATATTTT. This codes for CSAPGTGSGNTIYF. The chain is built from TRBV20-1 and TRBJ1-3; the match to TRBD1 covers 9 bases. Germline V gives CDR1 DFQATT, CDR2 SNEGSKA (reference sequence). The CDR3 contains 14 residues. The V gene end was trimmed by 5 bases and the J gene end by 4 bases; junction bases not matched to a gene: 6.

This clonotype was seen more than once but under ten times. The chain carries TRBV4-1 and TRBJ1-1; D gene uncertain. The CDR3 consists of 16 residues. CDR1 and CDR2 (germline): MGHRA, YSYEKL. V shed 1 base and J shed 5 bases, with 17 bases lying between them. The DNA of the CDR3 is TGCGCCAGCAGCCAAGTACCTCACGAGGTTAAGACTGAAGCTTTCTTT. It yields the protein CASSQVPHEVKTEAFF.

The rearrangement links TRBV6-1 to TRBJ2-1, with D hard to call. Trimming took 6 bases from V and 7 from J, leaving 16 bases between them. The CDR3 covers 14 residues. CDR1 is MNHNS, CDR2 SASEGT, per germline. The CDR3: CASRSLPRRNEQFF. DNA of the CDR3: TGTGCCAGCAGATCCCTCCCCCGGCGGAATGAGCAGTTCTTC.

This clonotype was recorded many times. This chain uses TRBV3-1 with TRBJ2-3; 10 nucleotides align to TRBD2. Germline CDR1 reads LGHDT; CDR2 reads YNNKEL (reference sequence). CDR3 length: 15 amino acids. Unmatched junction bases numbered 4, after V lost 4 bases and J lost 3 bases. In DNA, the CDR3 is TGTGCCAGCAGCCCAGCGGGGGGGCCGACAGATACGCAGTATTTT. The encoded protein is CASSPAGGPTDTQYF.

This clonotype was found a few times. The V call is TRBV6-6, the J call TRBJ1-2; no definite D call. Trimming shortened V by 1 base and J by 6 bases, and 0 bases separated the two germline ends. CDR3 length equals 10 residues. Germline CDR1 MNHNY, CDR2 SVGAGI (reference sequence). The CDR3 spells CASSYYGYTF. CDR3 DNA sequence: TGTGCCAGCAGTTACTATGGCTACACCTTC.

This clonotype was counted a few times. This chain uses TRBV21-1 with TRBJ2-7; TRBD2 is the table's D call and was not checked against the DNA. TRBV21-1 is listed as a pseudogene. This CDR3 is 15 amino acids long. The CDR3 sequence is CASSKLPGPSYEQYV. As DNA, the CDR3 is TGTGCCAGCAGCAAACTCCCAGGGCCTTCCTACGAGCAGTACGTC.